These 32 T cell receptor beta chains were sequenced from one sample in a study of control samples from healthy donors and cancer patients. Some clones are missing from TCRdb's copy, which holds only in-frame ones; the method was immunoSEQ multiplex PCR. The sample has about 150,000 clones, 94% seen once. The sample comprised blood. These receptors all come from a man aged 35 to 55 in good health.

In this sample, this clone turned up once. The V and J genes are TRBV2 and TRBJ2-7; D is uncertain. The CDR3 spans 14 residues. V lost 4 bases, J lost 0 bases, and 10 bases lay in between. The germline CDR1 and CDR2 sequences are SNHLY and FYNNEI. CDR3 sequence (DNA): TGTGCCAGCAGTGCGGAGTTGAGCTCCTACGAGCAGTACTTC. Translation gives CASSAELSSYEQYF.

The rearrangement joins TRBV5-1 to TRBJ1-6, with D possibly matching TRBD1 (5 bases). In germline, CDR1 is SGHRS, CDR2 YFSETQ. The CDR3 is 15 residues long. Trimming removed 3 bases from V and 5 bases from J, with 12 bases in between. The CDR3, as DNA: TGCGCCAGCAGCTATCGATCAGGGAATAATTCACCCCTCCACTTT. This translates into CASSYRSGNNSPLHF.

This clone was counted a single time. The CDR3 here is CATSDTYTGELFF. The CDR3 nucleotides read TGTGCCACCAGTGACACTTACACCGGGGAGCTGTTTTTT. The chain uses TRBV24-1 and TRBJ2-2; D unclear. Looked up from germline, CDR1 is KGHDR and CDR2 is SFDVKD. CDR3 size: 13 residues. Trimming cost V 4 bases and J 3 bases, with 5 bases left between them.

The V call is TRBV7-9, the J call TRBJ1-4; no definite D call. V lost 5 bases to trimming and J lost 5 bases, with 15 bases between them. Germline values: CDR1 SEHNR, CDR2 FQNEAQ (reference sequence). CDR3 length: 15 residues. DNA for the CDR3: TGTGCCAGCAGCCCCTCCCTGGACCCGAATGAAAAACTGTTTTTT. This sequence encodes CASSPSLDPNEKLFF.

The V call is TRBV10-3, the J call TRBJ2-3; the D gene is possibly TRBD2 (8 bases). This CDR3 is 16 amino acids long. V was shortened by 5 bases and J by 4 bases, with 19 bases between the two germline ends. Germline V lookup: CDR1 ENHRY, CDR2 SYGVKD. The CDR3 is CAISTGGQGVADTQYF. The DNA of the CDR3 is TGTGCCATCAGTACGGGAGGGCAGGGGGTCGCAGATACGCAGTATTTT.

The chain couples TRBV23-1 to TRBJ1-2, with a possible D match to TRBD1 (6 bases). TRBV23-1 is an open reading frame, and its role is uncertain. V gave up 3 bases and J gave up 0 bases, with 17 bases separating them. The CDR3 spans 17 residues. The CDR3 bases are TGCGCCAGCAGTCACCACGGAGGGGGACCAGCTAACTATGGCTACACCTTC. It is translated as CASSHHGGGPANYGYTF.

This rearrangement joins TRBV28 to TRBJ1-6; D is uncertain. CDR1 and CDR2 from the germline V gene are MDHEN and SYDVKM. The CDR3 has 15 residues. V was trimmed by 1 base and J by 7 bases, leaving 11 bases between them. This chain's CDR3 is CASSLYRGVNSPLHF. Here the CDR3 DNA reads TGTGCCAGCAGTTTATATCGGGGAGTAAATTCACCCCTCCACTTT.

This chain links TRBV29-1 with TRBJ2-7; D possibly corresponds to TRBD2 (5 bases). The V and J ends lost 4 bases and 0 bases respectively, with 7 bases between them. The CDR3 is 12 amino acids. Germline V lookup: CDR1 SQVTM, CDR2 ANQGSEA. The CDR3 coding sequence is TGCAGCGTTGCGGGGTACTCCTACGAGCAGTACTTC. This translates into CSVAGYSYEQYF.

This chain's CDR3 is CATSDLSTSGATTDTQYF. CDR3 sequence (DNA): TGTGCCACCAGTGATTTGTCCACTAGCGGGGCGACCACAGATACGCAGTATTTT. This chain uses TRBV24-1 with TRBJ2-3; 10 bases are a match to TRBD2. This CDR3 contains 18 residues. The junction had 7 bases not matched to a gene; V was cut back by 0 bases and J by 2 bases. Germline CDR1 is KGHDR and CDR2 is SFDVKD.

CDR3 DNA: TGTGCCAGCAGTTACTCAACGGGGGCCGGGGCCAACGTCCTGACTTTC. The encoded protein is CASSYSTGAGANVLTF. V usage is TRBV6-5 and J usage is TRBJ2-6, with D perhaps given as TRBD1 or TRBD2 (6 bases each). The CDR3 runs 16 residues. V lost 0 bases and J lost 4, with 10 bases in between. The germline V gene encodes CDR1 MNHEY and CDR2 SVGAGI.

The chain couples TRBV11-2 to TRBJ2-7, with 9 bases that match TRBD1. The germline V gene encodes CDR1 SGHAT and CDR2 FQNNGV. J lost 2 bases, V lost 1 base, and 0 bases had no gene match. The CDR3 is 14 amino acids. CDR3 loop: CASSLGDRAYEQYF. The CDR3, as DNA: TGTGCCAGCAGCTTAGGGGACAGGGCCTACGAGCAGTACTTC.

In DNA, the CDR3 is TGTGCCAGCAGCCAAGAGGGTCTCTCTGGAAACACCATATATTTT. Translation gives CASSQEGLSGNTIYF. V is TRBV2 and J is TRBJ1-3; D remains unclear. Germline-derived CDR1 and CDR2 are SNHLY and FYNNEI. V gave up 6 bases and J gave up 0 bases, with 12 bases separating them. The CDR3 has 15 amino acids.

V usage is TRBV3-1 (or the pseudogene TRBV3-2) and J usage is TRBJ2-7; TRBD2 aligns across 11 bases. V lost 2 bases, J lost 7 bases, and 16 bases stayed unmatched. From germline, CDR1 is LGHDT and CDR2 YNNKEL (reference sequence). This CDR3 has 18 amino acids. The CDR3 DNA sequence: TGTGCCAGCAGCCAAAGTTTGGCTAGCGGGGGGTTCGGGGAGGAGCAGTACTTC. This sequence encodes CASSQSLASGGFGEEQYF.

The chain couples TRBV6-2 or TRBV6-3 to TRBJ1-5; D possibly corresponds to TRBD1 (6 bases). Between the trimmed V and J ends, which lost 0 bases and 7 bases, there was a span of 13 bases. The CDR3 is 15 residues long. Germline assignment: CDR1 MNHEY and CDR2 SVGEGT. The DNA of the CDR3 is TGTGCCAGCAGTTACTCGAGAGGGGGGAAACAGCCCCAGCATTTT. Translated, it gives CASSYSRGGKQPQHF.

The CDR3 spells CASSGGQFGSRLYEQYF. The CDR3 coding sequence is TGTGCCAGCAGCGGGGGACAGTTTGGCTCCCGTCTTTACGAGCAGTACTTC. The V call is TRBV5-6, the J call TRBJ2-7; 7 bases fit TRBD1. CDR3 length: 17 residues. Germline CDR1 reads SGHDT; CDR2 reads YYEEEE. Germline trimming cut 4 bases from V and 4 bases from J; bases unmatched to any gene: 17.

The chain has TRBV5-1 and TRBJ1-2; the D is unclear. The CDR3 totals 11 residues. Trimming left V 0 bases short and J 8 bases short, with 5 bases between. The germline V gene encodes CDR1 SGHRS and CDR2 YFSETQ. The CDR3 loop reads CASSLGAGYTF. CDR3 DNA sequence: TGCGCCAGCAGCTTGGGGGCAGGCTACACCTTC.

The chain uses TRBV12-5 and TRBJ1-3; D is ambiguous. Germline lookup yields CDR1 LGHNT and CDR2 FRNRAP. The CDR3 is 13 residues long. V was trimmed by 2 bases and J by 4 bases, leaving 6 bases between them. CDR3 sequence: CASGLYNGNTIYF. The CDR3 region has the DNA TGTGCTAGTGGTTTGTACAACGGAAACACCATATATTTT.

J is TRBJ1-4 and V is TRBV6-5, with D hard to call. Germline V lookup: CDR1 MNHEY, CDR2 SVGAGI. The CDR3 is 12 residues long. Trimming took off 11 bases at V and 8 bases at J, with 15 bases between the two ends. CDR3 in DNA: TGTGCCCACTCGGGGAACAACGAAAAACTGTTTTTT. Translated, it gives CAHSGNNEKLFF.

The CDR3 spells CASSLGGRGEAFF. For the CDR3, the DNA is TGCGCCAGCAGCTTGGGTGGTAGGGGAGAAGCTTTCTTT. V and J are TRBV5-1 and TRBJ1-1; D perhaps matches TRBD1 (5 bases). Germline CDR1 SGHRS, CDR2 YFSETQ. V lost 0 bases and J 8 bases, leaving 11 bases between the germline ends. The CDR3 has 13 amino acids.

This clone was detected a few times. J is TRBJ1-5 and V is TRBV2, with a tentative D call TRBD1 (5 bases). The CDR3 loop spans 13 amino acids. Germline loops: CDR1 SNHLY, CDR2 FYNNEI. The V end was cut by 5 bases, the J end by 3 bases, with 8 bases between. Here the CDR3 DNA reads TGTGCCAGCAGTCTCGGGGCCAATCAGCCCCAGCATTTT. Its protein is CASSLGANQPQHF. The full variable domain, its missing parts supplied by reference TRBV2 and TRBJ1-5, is EPEVTQTPSHQVTQMGQEVILRCVPISNHLYFYWYRQILGQKVEFLVSFYNNEISEKSEIFDDQFSVERPDGSNFTLKIRSTKLEDSAMYFCASSLGANQPQHFGDGTRLSIL.

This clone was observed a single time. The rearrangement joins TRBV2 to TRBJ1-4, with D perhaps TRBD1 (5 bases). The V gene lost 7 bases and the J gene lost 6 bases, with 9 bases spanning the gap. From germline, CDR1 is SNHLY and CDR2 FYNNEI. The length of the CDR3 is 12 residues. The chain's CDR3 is CASTGGDEKLFF. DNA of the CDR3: TGTGCCAGCACCGGGGGGGATGAAAAACTGTTTTTT.

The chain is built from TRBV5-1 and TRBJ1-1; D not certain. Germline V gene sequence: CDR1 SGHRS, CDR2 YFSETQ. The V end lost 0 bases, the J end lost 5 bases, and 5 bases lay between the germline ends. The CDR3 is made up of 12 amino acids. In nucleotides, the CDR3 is TGCGCCAGCAGCTTGGGGAAGACTGAAGCTTTCTTT. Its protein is CASSLGKTEAFF.

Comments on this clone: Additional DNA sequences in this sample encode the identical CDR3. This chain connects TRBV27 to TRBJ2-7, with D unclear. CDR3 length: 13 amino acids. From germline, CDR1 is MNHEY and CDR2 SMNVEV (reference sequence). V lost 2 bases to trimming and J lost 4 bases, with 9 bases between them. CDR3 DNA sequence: TGTGCCAGCAGTTTAGGGAAAAGGTACGAGCAGTACTTC. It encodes CASSLGKRYEQYF.

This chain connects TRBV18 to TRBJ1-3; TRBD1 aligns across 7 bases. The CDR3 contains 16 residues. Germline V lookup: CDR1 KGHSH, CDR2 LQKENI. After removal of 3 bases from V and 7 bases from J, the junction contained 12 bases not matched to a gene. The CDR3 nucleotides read TGTGCCAGCTCACCTCGGTTGATGACAGGGAACAACACCATATATTTT. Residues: CASSPRLMTGNNTIYF.

The CDR3 protein is CASSRTGTGGLNTEAFF. CDR3 nucleotide sequence: TGCGCCAGCAGCCGTACCGGGACAGGGGGCCTGAACACTGAAGCTTTCTTT. V usage is TRBV5-1 and J usage is TRBJ1-1, with 12 bases lining up with TRBD1. From germline, CDR1 is SGHRS and CDR2 YFSETQ. The J segment lost 0 bases and the V segment lost 4 bases, leaving 7 bases of the junction unmatched. The length of the CDR3 is 17 residues.

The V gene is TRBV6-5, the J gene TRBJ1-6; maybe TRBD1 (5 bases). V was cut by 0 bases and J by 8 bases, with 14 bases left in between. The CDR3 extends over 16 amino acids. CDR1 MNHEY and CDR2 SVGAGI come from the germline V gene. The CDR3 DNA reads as TGTGCCAGCAGTTACTCCCCTGGGTGGGGCGATTCACCCCTCCACTTT. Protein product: CASSYSPGWGDSPLHF.

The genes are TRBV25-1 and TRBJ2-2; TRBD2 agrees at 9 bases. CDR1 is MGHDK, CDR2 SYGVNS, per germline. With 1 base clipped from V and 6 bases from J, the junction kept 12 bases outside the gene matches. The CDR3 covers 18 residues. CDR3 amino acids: CASSEWSSGGPRPGELFF. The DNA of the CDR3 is TGTGCCAGCAGTGAATGGAGTAGCGGGGGCCCCCGGCCCGGGGAGCTGTTTTTT.

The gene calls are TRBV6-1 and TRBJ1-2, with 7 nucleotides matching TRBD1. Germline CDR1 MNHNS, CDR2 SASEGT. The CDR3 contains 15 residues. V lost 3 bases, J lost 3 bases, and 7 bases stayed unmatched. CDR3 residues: CASSDSRGWDYGYTF. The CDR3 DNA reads TGTGCCAGCAGTGATTCCAGGGGGTGGGACTATGGCTACACCTTC.

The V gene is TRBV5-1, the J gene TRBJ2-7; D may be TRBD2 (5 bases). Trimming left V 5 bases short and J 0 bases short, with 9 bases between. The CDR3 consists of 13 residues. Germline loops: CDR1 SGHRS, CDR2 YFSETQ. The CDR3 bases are TGCGCCAGCAGTTCGGGATCCTCCTACGAGCAGTACTTC. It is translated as CASSSGSSYEQYF.

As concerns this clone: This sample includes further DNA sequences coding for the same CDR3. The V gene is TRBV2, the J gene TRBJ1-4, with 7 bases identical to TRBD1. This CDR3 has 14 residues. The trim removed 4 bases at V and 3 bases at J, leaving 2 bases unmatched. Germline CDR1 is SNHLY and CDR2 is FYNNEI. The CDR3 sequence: CASSGQGANEKLFF. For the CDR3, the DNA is TGTGCCAGCAGTGGTCAGGGGGCTAATGAAAAACTGTTTTTT.

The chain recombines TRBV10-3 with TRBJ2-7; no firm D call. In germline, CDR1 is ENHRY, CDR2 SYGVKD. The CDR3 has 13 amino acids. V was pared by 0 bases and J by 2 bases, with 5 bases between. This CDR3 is CAISESWAYEQYF. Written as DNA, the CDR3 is TGTGCCATCAGTGAGTCCTGGGCCTACGAGCAGTACTTC.

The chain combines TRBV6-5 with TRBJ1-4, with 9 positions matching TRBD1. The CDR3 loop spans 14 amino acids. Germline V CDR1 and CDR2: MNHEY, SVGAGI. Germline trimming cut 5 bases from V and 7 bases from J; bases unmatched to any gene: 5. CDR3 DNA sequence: TGTGCCAGCAGTACGGACAGGGGTCTTGAAAAACTGTTTTTT. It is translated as CASSTDRGLEKLFF.